The rows below give T cell receptor beta chains drawn from one sample of a study of blood T cell repertoires in COVID-19. Generated by immunoSEQ multiplex PCR, the TCRdb table keeps only in-frame clones and is missing some. The sample has about 180,000 clones, about 89% seen once; the top ten hold nearly 2.5%. Material: peripheral blood. These receptors all stem from a man aged 40-50 years with active or convalescent COVID-19. CDR3s include the opening cysteine and the closing phenylalanine or tryptophan. Fields, in order: D gene, J gene, V gene, clone size, CDR3 protein, CDR3 DNA. D genes are given only for firm matches. Clone size is shown for a subset of rows, as once, few, many or a class of expanded clone.

TRBD1,TRBJ2-7,TRBV7-9,.,CASSLFTGQGRRDEQYF,TGTGCCAGCAGCCTATTTACGGGACAGGGGAGGAGAGACGAGCAGTACTTC
.,TRBJ1-4,TRBV5-1,.,CASSWTADNEKLFF,TGCGCCAGCAGCTGGACAGCTGATAATGAAAAACTGTTTTTT
.,TRBJ1-1,TRBV2,.,CASRVEENTEAFF,TGTGCCAGCAGGGTAGAGGAGAACACTGAAGCTTTCTTT
.,TRBJ1-6,TRBV4-2,.,CASSQDRQAGLSPLHF,TGTGCCAGCAGCCAGGACCGACAGGCCGGTTTGTCACCCCTCCACTTT
.,TRBJ1-1,TRBV10-3,few,CAIRGGPNTEAFF,TGTGCCATCAGAGGGGGACCGAACACTGAAGCTTTCTTT
TRBD1,TRBJ1-1,TRBV27,.,CASSLSRGQGGTFF,TGTGCCAGCAGTTTATCGAGGGGACAGGGTGGGACTTTCTTT
.,TRBJ1-2,TRBV27,.,CASRPGTPYGYTF,TGTGCCAGCAGACCCGGGACTCCTTATGGCTACACCTTC
.,TRBJ2-7,TRBV2,.,CASSDAGAKTYEQYF,TGTGCCAGCAGTGATGCGGGGGCCAAGACCTACGAGCAGTACTTC
.,TRBJ1-2,TRBV29-1,.,CSVPRVSSYGYTF,TGCAGCGTCCCCAGGGTCTCGAGCTATGGCTACACCTTC
TRBD1,TRBJ1-2,TRBV28,.,CASTVRRGQGGYTF,TGTGCCAGCACCGTTCGACGGGGACAGGGGGGCTACACCTTC
TRBD1,TRBJ1-5,TRBV5-6,.,CASSLGGGTGAPSNQPQHF,TGTGCCAGCAGCTTGGGAGGGGGGACAGGGGCCCCTTCCAATCAGCCCCAGCATTTT
.,TRBJ1-2,TRBV7-6,.,CASSGGVGYTF,TGTGCCAGCAGCGGGGGGGTCGGCTACACCTTC
.,TRBJ1-2,TRBV6-2/TRBV6-3,.,CASSYSRGHLTYGYTF,TGTGCCAGCAGTTACTCGAGGGGACACTTGACCTATGGCTACACCTTC
.,TRBJ1-5,TRBV28,.,CASSLGGSQPQHF,TGTGCCAGCAGTTTGGGGGGGTCCCAGCCCCAGCATTTT
.,TRBJ1-3,TRBV18,.,CASSPQGQSGNTIYF,TGTGCCAGCTCACCACAGGGGCAATCTGGAAACACCATATATTTT
.,TRBJ1-6,TRBV2,.,CASSKDRGGMALHF,TGTGCCAGCAGCAAGGACAGAGGGGGTATGGCCCTCCACTTT
.,TRBJ1-3,TRBV15,.,CATSRDLGAGNTIYF,TGTGCCACCAGCAGAGATTTAGGGGCTGGAAACACCATATATTTT
.,TRBJ1-3,TRBV9,.,CASSVSGDRGNTIYF,TGTGCCAGCAGCGTATCAGGAGACAGAGGAAACACCATATATTTT
TRBD1,TRBJ1-2,TRBV10-2,once,CASSYGTGDMGTYGYTF,TGCGCCAGCAGCTACGGGACAGGGGACATGGGCACCTATGGCTACACCTTC
.,TRBJ1-1,TRBV6-6,once,CASSYSGAGNTEAFF,TGTGCCAGCAGTTACTCGGGGGCGGGGAACACTGAAGCTTTCTTT
.,TRBJ1-6,TRBV27,.,CASSGEVFGQGHNSPLHF,TGTGCCAGCAGTGGGGAGGTCTTCGGGCAAGGCCATAATTCACCCCTCCACTTT
TRBD1,TRBJ1-2,TRBV24-1,.,CATSDYGTGGRDGYTF,TGTGCCACCAGTGATTACGGGACAGGGGGCAGGGATGGCTACACCTTC
TRBD1,TRBJ1-1,TRBV5-6,.,CASSFDRDTEAFF,TGTGCCAGCAGTTTCGACAGGGATACTGAAGCTTTCTTT
.,TRBJ1-1,TRBV5-1,.,CASSLYGGSTEAFF,TGCGCCAGCAGCTTATACGGGGGAAGTACTGAAGCTTTCTTT
.,TRBJ1-6,TRBV28,.,CASSSRGMGLSSPLHF,TGTGCCAGCAGTTCTAGGGGTATGGGGCTTAGTTCACCCCTCCACTTT
.,TRBJ1-1,TRBV5-4,.,CASRRAGPTYTEAFF,TGTGCCAGCAGGAGGGCGGGACCTACGTACACTGAAGCTTTCTTT
.,TRBJ1-5,TRBV10-2,few,CASSEPQGTDQPQHF,TGCGCCAGCAGTGAGCCTCAGGGGACGGATCAGCCCCAGCATTTT
TRBD1,TRBJ2-5,TRBV11-2,few,CASSLEPGQGYQYF,TGTGCCAGCAGCTTAGAACCGGGACAGGGGTATCAGTACTTC
TRBD1,TRBJ2-2,TRBV3-1/TRBV3-2,.,CASSRNRGTGELFF,TGTGCCAGCAGCCGTAACAGGGGCACCGGGGAGCTGTTTTTT
.,TRBJ1-6,TRBV7-9,.,CASSLDSGSPLHF,TGTGCCAGCAGCTTAGATTCTGGCTCACCCCTCCACTTT
.,TRBJ1-4,TRBV7-2,.,CASSLARAGASRGELFF,TGTGCCAGCAGCTTAGCTCGGGCAGGGGCCTCCCGGGGGGAACTGTTTTTT
.,TRBJ2-3,TRBV5-1,.,CASSLAGPSTDTQYF,TGCGCCAGCAGCTTGGCAGGGCCCAGCACAGATACGCAGTATTTT
.,TRBJ1-2,TRBV4-2,.,CASSQDLKEYGYTF,TGTGCCAGCAGCCAAGATCTCAAGGAGTATGGCTACACCTTC
.,TRBJ2-7,TRBV3-1/TRBV3-2,.,CASSQGGPGEQYF,TGTGCCAGCAGCCAGGGGGGGCCCGGCGAGCAGTACTTC
TRBD2,TRBJ2-2,TRBV4-3,.,CASSQAAVSGGAFIGELFF,TGCGCCAGCAGCCAAGCAGCAGTTAGCGGGGGGGCCTTCATCGGGGAGCTGTTTTTT
.,TRBJ1-4,TRBV5-4,.,CASSSKGGSTNEKLFF,TGTGCCAGCAGCTCAAAGGGAGGTTCAACTAATGAAAAACTGTTTTTT
.,TRBJ1-1,TRBV5-1,.,CASSLEGGTEAFF,TGCGCCAGCAGCTTGGAAGGGGGCACTGAAGCTTTCTTT
TRBD1,TRBJ1-2,TRBV29-1,.,CSVLTGADYGYTF,TGCAGCGTCTTGACAGGGGCAGACTATGGCTACACCTTC
.,TRBJ1-1,TRBV30,.,CAWSVTNPEAFF,TGTGCCTGGAGTGTCACAAATCCTGAAGCTTTCTTT
TRBD1,TRBJ2-5,TRBV5-6,.,CASSSTGAQETQYF,TGTGCCAGCAGCTCTACAGGGGCCCAAGAGACCCAGTACTTC
TRBD1,TRBJ2-1,TRBV11-3,.,CASSLSRDRDSSYNEQFF,TGTGCCAGCAGCCTATCTAGGGACCGGGACAGCTCCTACAATGAGCAGTTCTTC